The clone carrying this TCR beta chain was recorded many times. Its antigen remains unknown. This sample is part of a study of blood T cells in healthy people across ages. Study results and caveats: In older individuals, TCR beta diversity per million T cells was lower, falling roughly linearly with age.

Deletions cut 2 bases from V and 6 bases from J, with 16 bases between. CDR3 length equals 15 residues. Germline assignment: CDR1 SGDLS and CDR2 YYNGEE. Together with a sample-barcoded 5' primer, a J-beta primer mix was included in a second PCR lasting about 6 to 11 cycles. Each cDNA molecule was tagged by a template-switch adaptor that had 12 random nucleotides. TCRdb independently ran MiXCR on the 5' RACE reads; one entry per CDR3 protein. The sample includes under 2 million distinct CDR3 sequences, roughly 32% seen only once; the top ten take approximately 11%. The J gene is TRBJ2-3, the V gene TRBV9, with D perhaps being TRBD1 or TRBD2 (5 bases each). This receptor was identified in a woman aged 25 to 39 in good health. The sample was blood. Here the CDR3 reads CASSVSWPRGDTQYF. In DNA form, the CDR3 reads TGTGCCAGCAGCGTCTCGTGGCCCCGGGGCGATACGCAGTATTTT.